The rows below give T cell receptor beta chains drawn from one sample of a study of T cell clonotyping in hematopoietic cell transplantation. The protocol was immunoSEQ multiplex PCR, while the TCRdb copy is restricted to in-frame clones and leaves out a portion. This table holds 7,000 to 8,000 clones, more than 70% found once. Source: peripheral blood mononuclear cells, taken before stem cell transplant. Every receptor here comes from a man aged 55 to 69 with acute myeloid leukemia. Some clones in this sample may be carry-over from other donors' samples. The CDR3 runs from the conserved cysteine through the conserved F or W. The D gene is left open where the match is weak. Clone size appears in some rows only: once, few, many, or a class for an expanded clone.

v_call	j_call	d_call	clone_size	cdr3_aa	cdr3_nt
TRBV11-3	TRBJ2-2	.	.	CASSVGTINTGELFF	TGTGCCAGCAGCGTGGGGACAATTAACACCGGGGAGCTGTTTTTT
TRBV4-1	TRBJ2-7	.	.	CASSVPGSLDEQYF	TGCGCCAGCAGCGTTCCGGGCAGTTTAGACGAGCAGTACTTC
TRBV7-9	TRBJ1-4	TRBD1	.	CASSLAGGRTNEKLFF	TGTGCCAGCAGCTTAGCAGGGGGCAGGACTAATGAAAAACTGTTTTTT
TRBV6-1	TRBJ2-4	.	.	CASSEVAGRNIQYF	TGTGCCAGCAGTGAAGTAGCCGGACGGAACATTCAGTACTTC
TRBV30	TRBJ2-1	.	once	CAWTSGSYNEQFF	TGTGCCTGGACGTCGGGCTCCTACAATGAGCAGTTCTTC
TRBV28	TRBJ2-3	.	.	CASSFAGPTTDTQYF	TGTGCCAGCAGTTTTGCGGGACCAACCACAGATACGCAGTATTTT
TRBV10-3	TRBJ2-7	.	.	CAISLTDLARGGEQYF	TGTGCCATCAGCCTAACCGACCTAGCGAGGGGAGGCGAGCAGTACTTC
TRBV4-1	TRBJ1-5	TRBD1	.	CASSRSGTGELYSNQPQHF	TGCGCCAGCAGCCGATCCGGGACAGGAGAATTGTATAGCAATCAGCCCCAGCATTTT
TRBV5-1	TRBJ1-1	.	.	CASTSAPVQGRNTEAFF	TGCGCCAGCACCTCCGCCCCTGTACAGGGTAGGAACACTGAAGCTTTCTTT
TRBV20-1	TRBJ2-5	.	.	CSVRGPETQYF	TGCAGTGTAAGAGGGCCCGAGACCCAGTACTTC
TRBV6-1	TRBJ2-1	TRBD1	.	CASSPRTGFDEQFF	TGTGCCAGCAGTCCCCGGACAGGGTTCGATGAGCAGTTCTTC
TRBV5-5	TRBJ2-7	.	.	CASSLEQGFYEQYF	TGTGCCAGCAGCTTGGAGCAGGGGTTCTACGAGCAGTACTTC
TRBV6-5	TRBJ2-7	TRBD2	.	CASSPRQSSPGLGLF	TGTGCCAGCAGTCCCCGACAAAGCTCTCCGGGACTAGGGTTGTTC